Listed below are T cell receptor beta chains from one sample, sequenced in a study of naive CD8 T cells in extremely preterm neonates. Method: immunoSEQ multiplex PCR; TCRdb's copy keeps in-frame clones and lacks some. The sample lists some 5,700 clones; around 97% were seen once. Sequencing used naive CD8+ T cells from blood. The receptors were gathered from a human donor in good health. The CDR3 runs from the conserved cysteine through the conserved F or W. Fields, in order: CDR3 protein, CDR3 DNA, V gene, clone size, J gene, D gene. The D gene is left open where the match is weak. Size values are once, few and many counts, or a class for expanded clones, and some rows have none.

CDR3aa: CASSWTDSSSYNEQFF
CDR3nt: TGTGCCAGCAGTTGGACTGACTCAAGCTCCTACAATGAGCAGTTCTTC
v_gene: TRBV6-5
abundance: .
j_gene: TRBJ2-1
d_gene: .

CDR3aa: CASEGGPTDTQYF
CDR3nt: TGTGCCAGCGAGGGGGGGCCCACAGATACGCAGTATTTT
v_gene: TRBV28
abundance: .
j_gene: TRBJ2-3
d_gene: .

CDR3aa: CASSPRQGETQYF
CDR3nt: TGTGCCAGCAGTCCTAGACAGGGGGAGACCCAGTACTTC
v_gene: TRBV27
abundance: once
j_gene: TRBJ2-5
d_gene: TRBD1

CDR3aa: CASRFFLGGSPLHF
CDR3nt: TGTGCCAGCAGGTTCTTCTTGGGGGGTTCACCCCTCCACTTT
v_gene: TRBV6-5
abundance: .
j_gene: TRBJ1-6
d_gene: .

CDR3aa: CASSTRGGDNQPQHF
CDR3nt: TGTGCCAGCAGCACCCGAGGGGGGGACAATCAGCCCCAGCATTTT
v_gene: TRBV2
abundance: .
j_gene: TRBJ1-5
d_gene: .

CDR3aa: CASSFRPSGGYTQYF
CDR3nt: TGTGCCAGCAGCTTTCGCCCCTCGGGGGGGTATACGCAGTATTTT
v_gene: TRBV11-3
abundance: .
j_gene: TRBJ2-3
d_gene: TRBD2

CDR3aa: CASSLGTGKSEQYF
CDR3nt: TGTGCCAGCAGCTTAGGGACAGGGAAAAGCGAGCAGTACTTC
v_gene: TRBV7-2
abundance: .
j_gene: TRBJ2-7
d_gene: TRBD1

CDR3aa: CASRRLRRESEQFF
CDR3nt: TGTGCCAGCAGACGTCTAAGGCGGGAGAGTGAGCAGTTCTTC
v_gene: TRBV6-5
abundance: once
j_gene: TRBJ2-1
d_gene: TRBD2

CDR3aa: CASSLEGFPPSEQYF
CDR3nt: TGTGCCAGCAGTCTAGAGGGTTTCCCCCCGTCGGAGCAGTACTTC
v_gene: TRBV27
abundance: .
j_gene: TRBJ2-7
d_gene: .

CDR3aa: CASSLVVGLAGGTGNEQFF
CDR3nt: TGCGCCAGCAGCTTGGTCGTTGGGCTAGCGGGAGGCACGGGCAATGAGCAGTTCTTC
v_gene: TRBV5-1
abundance: .
j_gene: TRBJ2-1
d_gene: TRBD2

CDR3aa: CSVRSQDRNYGYTF
CDR3nt: TGCAGCGTCCGGTCACAGGACAGGAATTATGGCTACACCTTC
v_gene: TRBV29-1
abundance: .
j_gene: TRBJ1-2
d_gene: TRBD1

CDR3aa: CASSQVIGLAGELFF
CDR3nt: TGCGCCAGCAGCCAAGTTATCGGGCTAGCGGGGGAGCTGTTTTTT
v_gene: TRBV4-3
abundance: .
j_gene: TRBJ2-2
d_gene: .

CDR3aa: CASSFRDRDGYTF
CDR3nt: TGTGCCAGCAGTTTCCGGGACAGGGATGGCTACACCTTC
v_gene: TRBV27
abundance: .
j_gene: TRBJ1-2
d_gene: TRBD1

CDR3aa: CASSLARTGELFF
CDR3nt: TGTGCCAGCAGCTTAGCGCGGACCGGGGAGCTGTTTTTT
v_gene: TRBV7-2
abundance: .
j_gene: TRBJ2-2
d_gene: .

CDR3aa: CASSLVSSFSGANVLTF
CDR3nt: TGTGCCAGCAGCTTAGTCAGTTCCTTCTCTGGGGCCAACGTCCTGACTTTC
v_gene: TRBV7-3
abundance: .
j_gene: TRBJ2-6
d_gene: .

CDR3aa: CASSSGGVKAYNEQFF
CDR3nt: TGTGCCAGCAGCTCCGGCGGGGTTAAAGCCTACAATGAGCAGTTCTTC
v_gene: TRBV7-9
abundance: .
j_gene: TRBJ2-1
d_gene: .

CDR3aa: CASSYDGLGTDTQYF
CDR3nt: TGTGCCAGCAGTTACGATGGACTGGGCACAGATACGCAGTATTTT
v_gene: TRBV6-6
abundance: .
j_gene: TRBJ2-3
d_gene: .

CDR3aa: CATSRRWTGKNTEAFF
CDR3nt: TGTGCCACCAGCAGAAGGTGGACAGGGAAGAACACTGAAGCTTTCTTT
v_gene: TRBV15
abundance: .
j_gene: TRBJ1-1
d_gene: TRBD1

CDR3aa: CASRGGDPRQQYF
CDR3nt: TGTGCCAGCAGAGGGGGGGACCCCCGCCAGCAGTACTTC
v_gene: TRBV2
abundance: .
j_gene: TRBJ2-7
d_gene: .

CDR3aa: CASSLEEERNSYNEQFF
CDR3nt: TGTGCCAGCAGCTTGGAGGAGGAGAGAAACTCCTACAATGAGCAGTTCTTC
v_gene: TRBV5-5
abundance: .
j_gene: TRBJ2-1
d_gene: .

CDR3aa: CSAKGGSPLHF
CDR3nt: TGCAGTGCCAAAGGGGGATCACCCCTCCACTTT
v_gene: TRBV20-1
abundance: .
j_gene: TRBJ1-6
d_gene: .

CDR3aa: CASKSGRAPETQYF
CDR3nt: TGCGCCAGCAAGAGCGGGAGGGCCCCAGAGACCCAGTACTTC
v_gene: TRBV5-1
abundance: .
j_gene: TRBJ2-5
d_gene: TRBD2

CDR3aa: CASSLGLLRELSYNEQFF
CDR3nt: TGCGCCAGCAGCTTGGGGCTCTTGCGGGAGCTCTCCTACAATGAGCAGTTCTTC
v_gene: TRBV5-1
abundance: .
j_gene: TRBJ2-1
d_gene: TRBD2

CDR3aa: CASSLVGGSHEQYF
CDR3nt: TGTGCCAGCAGCTTAGTTGGAGGGAGCCACGAGCAGTACTTC
v_gene: TRBV7-2
abundance: .
j_gene: TRBJ2-7
d_gene: .

CDR3aa: CASSRHWGDEKLFF
CDR3nt: TGTGCCAGCAGCAGGCATTGGGGGGATGAAAAACTGTTTTTT
v_gene: TRBV6-4
abundance: .
j_gene: TRBJ1-4
d_gene: .

CDR3aa: CASSLTGTGSTDTQYF
CDR3nt: TGTGCCAGCAGCCTGACCGGGACTGGAAGCACAGATACGCAGTATTTT
v_gene: TRBV7-2
abundance: .
j_gene: TRBJ2-3
d_gene: .

CDR3aa: CASSVAGQGSGNTIYF
CDR3nt: TGTGCCAGCAGCGTAGCAGGACAGGGGAGTGGAAACACCATATATTTT
v_gene: TRBV9
abundance: .
j_gene: TRBJ1-3
d_gene: TRBD1

CDR3aa: CASSLRGTGFAEQYF
CDR3nt: TGTGCCAGCAGCTTGAGAGGGACAGGGTTTGCGGAGCAGTACTTC
v_gene: TRBV5-5
abundance: .
j_gene: TRBJ2-7
d_gene: TRBD1

CDR3aa: CASSYRGGLRTEAFF
CDR3nt: TGTGCCAGCAGTTATAGGGGGGGCCTTCGGACTGAAGCTTTCTTT
v_gene: TRBV6-5
abundance: once
j_gene: TRBJ1-1
d_gene: .

CDR3aa: CASSFRTVYGYTF
CDR3nt: TGTGCCAGCAGTTTTAGGACAGTCTATGGCTACACCTTC
v_gene: TRBV28
abundance: .
j_gene: TRBJ1-2
d_gene: .

CDR3aa: CAIRVLQQGAGDQPQHF
CDR3nt: TGTGCCATCAGAGTTCTCCAACAGGGGGCGGGTGATCAGCCCCAGCATTTT
v_gene: TRBV10-3
abundance: .
j_gene: TRBJ1-5
d_gene: TRBD1

CDR3aa: CASGTGGAGSPLHF
CDR3nt: TGTGCCAGCGGGACAGGGGGCGCTGGATCACCCCTCCACTTT
v_gene: TRBV7-3
abundance: once
j_gene: TRBJ1-6
d_gene: TRBD1

CDR3aa: CAISEYDRRSSYEQYF
CDR3nt: TGTGCCATCAGTGAATACGACAGGAGGAGCTCCTACGAGCAGTACTTC
v_gene: TRBV10-3
abundance: .
j_gene: TRBJ2-7
d_gene: .

CDR3aa: CASALGVGEGWGWEQFF
CDR3nt: TGTGCTAGTGCCCTGGGAGTGGGGGAGGGGTGGGGTTGGGAGCAGTTCTTC
v_gene: TRBV12-5
abundance: .
j_gene: TRBJ2-1
d_gene: TRBD2

CDR3aa: CAISERGGNNEQFF
CDR3nt: TGTGCCATCTCTGAGCGGGGGGGGAACAATGAGCAGTTCTTC
v_gene: TRBV10-3
abundance: .
j_gene: TRBJ2-1
d_gene: TRBD2

CDR3aa: CASSPNLAGAVQYF
CDR3nt: TGTGCCAGCTCACCCAACCTCGCAGGGGCGGTGCAGTACTTC
v_gene: TRBV18
abundance: .
j_gene: TRBJ2-7
d_gene: .

CDR3aa: CASSQDGGDGNTIYF
CDR3nt: TGTGCCAGCAGCCAAGATGGAGGGGATGGAAACACCATATATTTT
v_gene: TRBV4-2
abundance: .
j_gene: TRBJ1-3
d_gene: .

CDR3aa: CASRTGAVDTQYF
CDR3nt: TGCGCCAGCAGGACAGGGGCCGTAGATACGCAGTATTTT
v_gene: TRBV5-1
abundance: .
j_gene: TRBJ2-3
d_gene: TRBD1

CDR3aa: CASSLTGTPNEQYF
CDR3nt: TGTGCCAGCAGCCTAACCGGGACACCCAACGAGCAGTACTTC
v_gene: TRBV5-4
abundance: .
j_gene: TRBJ2-7
d_gene: .

CDR3aa: CAISGQAASNEQFF
CDR3nt: TGTGCCATCAGTGGACAGGCCGCCTCCAATGAGCAGTTCTTC
v_gene: TRBV10-3
abundance: .
j_gene: TRBJ2-1
d_gene: .

CDR3aa: CASSQGTSGRGYEQYF
CDR3nt: TGTGCCAGTAGTCAAGGGACTAGCGGGAGAGGGTACGAGCAGTACTTC
v_gene: TRBV19
abundance: .
j_gene: TRBJ2-7
d_gene: TRBD2

CDR3aa: CASSSQPQGARNGYTF
CDR3nt: TGTGCCAGCAGTTCCCAACCGCAGGGGGCGCGAAATGGCTACACCTTC
v_gene: TRBV28
abundance: .
j_gene: TRBJ1-2
d_gene: TRBD1

CDR3aa: CASSRTSGPTDTQYF
CDR3nt: TGTGCCAGCAGCCGGACTAGCGGGCCCACAGATACGCAGTATTTT
v_gene: TRBV7-2
abundance: .
j_gene: TRBJ2-3
d_gene: TRBD2

CDR3aa: CAWKPQRGSPYNEQFF
CDR3nt: TGTGCCTGGAAGCCCCAGCGGGGCTCCCCCTACAATGAGCAGTTCTTC
v_gene: TRBV30
abundance: .
j_gene: TRBJ2-1
d_gene: TRBD2

CDR3aa: CASSPGTGDGYTF
CDR3nt: TGCGCCAGCAGCCCTGGGACAGGGGATGGCTACACCTTC
v_gene: TRBV4-3
abundance: once
j_gene: TRBJ1-2
d_gene: TRBD1

CDR3aa: CASSLALVGVPTVQYF
CDR3nt: TGTGCCAGCAGCTTGGCCCTCGTGGGAGTCCCTACGGTTCAGTACTTC
v_gene: TRBV5-8
abundance: .
j_gene: TRBJ2-7
d_gene: .

CDR3aa: CASSQGSYRGGYGYTF
CDR3nt: TGCGCCAGCAGCCAAGGGTCTTACAGGGGGGGCTATGGCTACACCTTC
v_gene: TRBV4-3
abundance: .
j_gene: TRBJ1-2
d_gene: TRBD1

CDR3aa: CASSLTPGQETQYF
CDR3nt: TGTGCCAGCAGCTTAACTCCAGGTCAAGAGACCCAGTACTTC
v_gene: TRBV7-2
abundance: .
j_gene: TRBJ2-5
d_gene: .

CDR3aa: CASSLDRTVDTEAFF
CDR3nt: TGTGCCAGCAGCTTGGATCGGACAGTTGACACTGAAGCTTTCTTT
v_gene: TRBV5-4
abundance: .
j_gene: TRBJ1-1
d_gene: .

CDR3aa: CASSLTGGADTQYF
CDR3nt: TGTGCCAGCAGCCTGACAGGGGGCGCAGATACGCAGTATTTT
v_gene: TRBV28
abundance: .
j_gene: TRBJ2-3
d_gene: TRBD1

CDR3aa: CASSKLQGASNSPLHF
CDR3nt: TGTGCCAGCAGCAAATTACAGGGGGCGAGTAATTCACCCCTCCACTTT
v_gene: TRBV7-6
abundance: .
j_gene: TRBJ1-6
d_gene: TRBD1

CDR3aa: CTSSQEPTSGMALGGELFF
CDR3nt: TGCACCAGCAGCCAAGAACCTACTAGCGGGATGGCCCTGGGGGGGGAGCTGTTTTTT
v_gene: TRBV1
abundance: .
j_gene: TRBJ2-2
d_gene: .

CDR3aa: CASSEEGGQGLPNTGELFF
CDR3nt: TGTGCCAGCAGTGAAGAGGGGGGACAGGGGCTTCCGAACACCGGGGAGCTGTTTTTT
v_gene: TRBV6-1
abundance: .
j_gene: TRBJ2-2
d_gene: TRBD1